The next 21 T cell receptor beta chains were all read from a single sample in a study of T cell changes during pregnancy in multiple sclerosis. TCRdb's table, derived via immunoSEQ multiplex PCR, lists solely in-frame clones and lacks some. Of 93,000 or so clones in the sample, 75% to 95% were seen once. The sequences come from peripheral blood, collected before pregnancy. These TCRs come from a female donor with multiple sclerosis, enrolled in a pregnancy study.

The rearrangement links TRBV6-6 to TRBJ1-2; D is unresolved. Trimming cost V 7 bases and J 7 bases, with 19 bases left between them. The length of the CDR3 is 14 residues. Looked up from germline, CDR1 is MNHNY and CDR2 is SVGAGI (reference sequence). CDR3 residues: CASTPRVFVGGYTF. For the CDR3, the DNA is TGTGCCAGCACCCCCCGGGTTTTTGTGGGTGGCTACACCTTC.

A single count supports this clone. The chain uses TRBV7-2 and TRBJ2-3; D gene uncertain. Trimming took off 2 bases at V and 1 base at J, with 7 bases between the two ends. CDR3 size: 14 residues. Germline CDR1 and CDR2: SGHTA and FQGNSA. CDR3 nucleotides: TGTGCCAGCAGCTTAATTGGCCGCACAGATACGCAGTATTTT. Translated, it gives CASSLIGRTDTQYF.

The chain employs TRBV7-2 and TRBJ1-1; 9 positions agree with TRBD1. V was clipped by 6 bases and J by 4 bases; unmatched bases: 18. Germline V gene sequence: CDR1 SGHTA, CDR2 FQGNSA. The CDR3 runs to 18 residues. CDR3 nucleotides: TGTGCCAGCAGTCACAGACAGGGGGTCAGGGTTGGCGCCACTGAAGCTTTCTTT. Its protein product is CASSHRQGVRVGATEAFF.

The CDR3 DNA sequence: TGCGCCAGCAGCTGGACTAGCGGGATGGAGACCCAGTACTTC. It specifies CASSWTSGMETQYF. The chain links TRBV5-1 to TRBJ2-5; 12 bases map to TRBD2. The CDR3 covers 14 residues. CDR1 and CDR2 (germline): SGHRS, YFSETQ. The V segment lost 3 bases and the J segment 5 bases; nucleotides outside the gene matches: 2. The variable domain in full, with the rest retrieved from reference TRBV5-1 and TRBJ2-5, is KAGVTQTPRYLIKTRGQQVTLSCSPISGHRSVSWYQQTPGQGLQFLFEYFSETQRNKGNFPGRFSGRQFSNSRSEMNVSTLELGDSALYLCASSWTSGMETQYFGPGTRLLVL.

V and J are TRBV28 and TRBJ2-4, with D possibly matching TRBD2 (5 bases). This CDR3 is 15 amino acids long. Germline V gene sequence: CDR1 MDHEN, CDR2 SYDVKM. With 3 bases removed from V and 0 bases from J, the gap between germline ends came to 9 bases. CDR3 region: CASSFQTIAKNIQYF. The CDR3 bases are TGTGCCAGCAGTTTCCAGACTATAGCCAAAAACATTCAGTACTTC.

The V call is TRBV28, the J call TRBJ1-4, with TRBD1 matching over 8 bases. Germline CDR1 and CDR2: MDHEN and SYDVKM. Trimming took 10 bases from V and 8 from J; bases not matched to a gene: 12. The CDR3 is 14 residues long. The CDR3 region has the DNA TGTGCCACCTCTCTAGGGACAGGAAGAGAAAAACTGTTTTTT. It specifies CATSLGTGREKLFF. Using reference TRBV28 and TRBJ1-4 for the parts outside the CDR3, the full variable domain is DVKVTQSSRYLVKRTGEKVFLECVQDMDHENMFWYRQDPGLGLRLIYFSYDVKMKEKGDIPEGYSVSREKKERFSLILESASTNQTSMYLCATSLGTGREKLFFGSGTQLSVL.

With respect to this clone: This specimen includes other DNA sequences encoding the same CDR3. The chain has TRBV2 and TRBJ1-5, with TRBD1 identical over 10 bases. V trimming: 6 bases; J trimming: 4 bases; junction bases outside the gene matches: 0. This CDR3 spans 13 amino acids. Germline V CDR1 and CDR2: SNHLY, FYNNEI. DNA of the CDR3: TGTGCCAGCAGGGGACAGGGGAATCAGCCCCAGCATTTT. Its translation is CASRGQGNQPQHF.

The chain carries TRBV6-1 and TRBJ1-2, with a tentative D call TRBD1 (5 bases). Germline loops: CDR1 MNHNS, CDR2 SASEGT. This CDR3 contains 14 residues. Trimming took 2 bases from V and 7 from J, leaving 14 bases between them. CDR3 loop: CASSERAGRGGYTF. In nucleotides, the CDR3 is TGTGCCAGCAGTGAACGGGCCGGGAGGGGTGGCTACACCTTC.

This chain links TRBV7-3 with TRBJ2-7; 7 nucleotides match TRBD1. There are 14 residues in the CDR3. Trimming took 5 bases from V and 2 from J; bases not matched to a gene: 6. Germline CDR1 reads SGHTA; CDR2 reads FQGTGA. CDR3 DNA sequence: TGTGCCAGCAGCGTAAAAGGACAGGCCTACGAGCAGTACTTC. Protein: CASSVKGQAYEQYF.

This chain connects TRBV7-9 to TRBJ1-2; D unresolved. V was shortened by 2 bases and J by 7 bases, with 17 bases between the two germline ends. In germline, CDR1 is SEHNR, CDR2 FQNEAQ (reference sequence). The CDR3 length is 15 residues. CDR3 nucleotide sequence: TGTGCCAGCAGCTTATTCCTTCGAGCGGCTGCTGGCTACACCTTC. This codes for CASSLFLRAAAGYTF.

The V call is TRBV27, the J call TRBJ2-2; perhaps TRBD1 as D (6 bases). CDR3 length: 15 amino acids. V was shortened by 5 bases and J by 0 bases, with 10 bases between the two germline ends. In germline, CDR1 is MNHEY, CDR2 SMNVEV (reference sequence). DNA for the CDR3: TGTGCCAGCAGTCTCGGGACACCGAACACCGGGGAGCTGTTTTTT. Translation: CASSLGTPNTGELFF.

The chain joins TRBV27 to TRBJ2-1; TRBD2 matches 12 bases. This CDR3 comprises 16 residues. After removal of 5 bases from V and 4 bases from J, the junction contained 6 bases not matched to a gene. The germline V gene encodes CDR1 MNHEY and CDR2 SMNVEV (reference sequence). CDR3 residues: CASSPSTSGRYNEQFF. CDR3 nucleotides: TGTGCCAGCAGTCCAAGTACTAGCGGGAGGTACAATGAGCAGTTCTTC.

The chain combines TRBV19 with TRBJ1-5; TRBD1 is a possible D gene (5 bases). The V gene's germline CDR1 is LNHDA and CDR2 SQIVND (reference sequence). The CDR3 length is 16 residues. The V gene lost 4 bases and the J gene lost 0 bases, with 13 bases spanning the gap. CDR3 residues: CASSTTTVYSNQPQHF. CDR3 bases: TGTGCCAGTAGTACCACGACAGTGTATAGCAATCAGCCCCAGCATTTT.

The CDR3 protein is CASSRGDRAGGYTF. The DNA of the CDR3 is TGTGCCAGCAGTCGGGGGGACAGGGCAGGAGGCTACACCTTC. The chain recombines TRBV25-1 with TRBJ1-2; 9 positions agree with TRBD1. The ends lost 5 bases at V and 8 bases at J; junction bases unmatched: 9. Germline V gene data show CDR1 as MGHDK and CDR2 as SYGVNS. The CDR3 length is 14 residues.

This sequence joins TRBV6-1 and TRBJ2-7; D remains unclear. The CDR3 has 12 amino acids. Trimming removed 6 bases at V and 6 bases at J, with 12 bases between. Germline V gene lookup returns CDR1 MNHNS and CDR2 SASEGT. CDR3 DNA: TGTGCCAGCAGGCGACACCCACGCGAGCAGTACTTC. Protein sequence: CASRRHPREQYF.

V gene TRBV2 combines with J gene TRBJ2-3; D is undetermined. This CDR3 contains 13 residues. The V gene lost 2 bases and the J gene lost 7 bases, with 10 bases spanning the gap. Germline assignment: CDR1 SNHLY and CDR2 FYNNEI. CDR3 protein: CASSETAPNTQYF. The CDR3 coding sequence is TGTGCCAGCAGTGAAACAGCCCCGAATACGCAGTATTTT.

The chain is built from TRBV6-1 and TRBJ1-1, with D hard to call. Germline loops: CDR1 MNHNS, CDR2 SASEGT. The CDR3 length is 12 residues. The V gene lost 3 bases and the J gene lost 11 bases, with 13 bases spanning the gap. This CDR3 reads CASSERAGPAFF. The CDR3, as DNA: TGTGCCAGCAGTGAGAGGGCAGGACCGGCTTTCTTT.

The V and J genes are TRBV6-1 and TRBJ1-1; no clear D gene. Germline assignment: CDR1 MNHNS and CDR2 SASEGT. Trimming removed 6 bases at V and 1 base at J, with 12 bases between. This CDR3 contains 14 residues. CDR3 in amino acids: CASREGGKNTEAFF. The CDR3 DNA is TGTGCCAGCAGAGAGGGTGGAAAGAACACTGAAGCTTTCTTT.

This clone turned up a few times. The rearrangement joins TRBV7-9 to TRBJ1-4; D ambiguous. CDR1 and CDR2 (germline): SEHNR, FQNEAQ (reference sequence). This CDR3 is built from 10 residues. The V end was cut by 10 bases, the J end by 4 bases, with 4 bases between. Here the CDR3 DNA reads TGTGCCATCCATAATGAAAAACTGTTTTTT. This codes for CAIHNEKLFF.

DNA of the CDR3: TGTGCCAGCAGTGGACAGGGCAAAAATCAGCCCCAGCATTTT. This sequence encodes CASSGQGKNQPQHF. This chain links TRBV2 with TRBJ1-5; 7 bases line up with TRBD1. Losses at the gene ends were 4 bases for V and 4 bases for J; bases not matched to a gene: 4. The CDR3 spans 14 residues. Per the germline V gene, CDR1 is SNHLY and CDR2 is FYNNEI.

This sequence joins TRBV2 and TRBJ2-4, with 10 bases identical to TRBD2. This CDR3 is built from 15 residues. Losses at the gene ends were 6 bases for V and 7 bases for J; bases not matched to a gene: 9. The V gene's germline CDR1 is SNHLY and CDR2 FYNNEI. The CDR3 DNA follows: TGTGCCAGCAGGGTCCAGCGGGGGGGCGGGAACATTCAGTACTTC. Protein product: CASRVQRGGGNIQYF.